This T cell receptor beta chain was identified in a study of CXCR3-negative and CXCR3-positive naive CD8 T cells. The libraries of TRB cDNA were constructed through 5' RACE using UMI labels. TCRdb re-called the 5' RACE reads and catalogs CDR3 proteins one per entry, DNA excluded. The sample has some 120,000 distinct CDR3 sequences. As concerns this clonotype: Its antigen is currently unknown.

Notes on the study in general: Whereas memory cells differed, naive CXCR3-negative and CXCR3-positive cells shared similar TRBV-TRBJ usage. CXCR3-positive naive cells carried more hydrophobic TRB CDR3s than CXCR3-negative naive cells did. Memory CD8+ T cell repertoires were far less diverse than both naive subsets. Once cells were cryopreserved, CXCR3 expression went down partly, and most assays used fresh PBMCs. Between one naive subset and the other, surface CD5 was comparable, and TCR strength was inferred from TRB CDR3 properties.

The sample was naive CXCR3+ CD8+ T cells from blood. Subset here: CD45RO-CCR7+CD27+CD95- naive CD8+ T cells expressing CXCR3 (TNR3+). The receptor's source is a human donor in good health. Some clones in this sample may be carry-over from other donors' samples.

CDR3 protein: CASSLEGEITDTQYF. The chain is built from TRBV5-1 and TRBJ2-3; the D call from TCRdb, TRBD1, cannot be confirmed without DNA. Per germline, CDR1 SGHRS and CDR2 YFSETQ. This CDR3 has 15 residues.